This TCR beta chain was profiled in a study of T cell responses to AZD1222 COVID-19 vaccine. Study-wide points: Along spike, vaccine-associated CD4 TCRs were found throughout, with dominance at 160-218 and 743-854. No day 14 peak samples; only post-peak repertoires were characterized. The donors showed a predominance of white British ancestry and of females, with possible underestimation of clonal diversity.

Second-dose recipients at about 4 or about 12 weeks were treated as one pooled group. Clones were sequenced by immunoSEQ multiplex PCR, and TCRdb holds only the in-frame ones, with some missing. The profile covers about 170,000 clones, with roughly 85% appearing a single time and around 0.99% taken by the ten largest. The germline V gene encodes CDR1 LNHDA and CDR2 SQIVND (reference sequence). There are 14 residues in the CDR3. The germline V and J ends were trimmed by 2 bases and 4 bases, with 11 bases remaining between them. Worth noting for this clone: Its antigen is as yet unknown.

The receptor's source is an adult who received the AZD1222 COVID-19 vaccine. The material sequenced was peripheral blood, taken 28 days after the second AZD1222 dose. The V gene is TRBV19, the J gene TRBJ1-2, with D possibly matching TRBD1 (6 bases). CDR3 DNA sequence: TGTGCCAGTAGTATACAGACAGGATCCTATGGCTACACCTTC. This gives the protein CASSIQTGSYGYTF.